The 24 T cell receptor beta chains given below trace back to one sample, sequenced in a study of T cell changes during pregnancy in multiple sclerosis. Method: immunoSEQ multiplex PCR; TCRdb's copy keeps in-frame clones and lacks some. This table holds about 40,000 clones, 90% found once. Sequences were derived from CD4+ T cells from peripheral blood mononuclear cells, sampled in the third trimester of pregnancy. Every receptor here comes from a female donor with multiple sclerosis, enrolled in a pregnancy study.

The chain couples TRBV28 to TRBJ2-3; D unresolved. Trimming pared 3 bases from V and 2 bases from J, leaving 12 bases between. Germline CDR1 and CDR2: MDHEN and SYDVKM. This CDR3 is 15 amino acids long. The CDR3 here is CASSLPLGNTDTQYF. CDR3 DNA: TGTGCCAGCAGTTTGCCCCTAGGCAACACAGATACGCAGTATTTT.

The chain recombines TRBV5-4 with TRBJ1-2, with D perhaps TRBD1 (6 bases). Between the trimmed V and J ends, which lost 0 bases and 4 bases, there was a span of 19 bases. The CDR3 covers 17 residues. Germline CDR1 SGHNT, CDR2 YYREEE (reference sequence). The CDR3 spells CASSLGTGGGVSYGYTF. Written as DNA, the CDR3 is TGTGCCAGCAGCTTGGGCACCGGCGGGGGCGTAAGCTATGGCTACACCTTC. Full variable domain (remainder filled in from reference TRBV5-4 and TRBJ1-2): ETGVTQSPTHLIKTRGQQVTLRCSSQSGHNTVSWYQQALGQGPQFIFQYYREEENGRGNFPPRFSGLQFPNYSSELNVNALELDDSALYLCASSLGTGGGVSYGYTFGSGTRLTVV.

This chain joins TRBV19 and TRBJ2-2, with 9 bases matching TRBD2. Germline CDR1 is LNHDA and CDR2 is SQIVND (reference sequence). Trimming at V came to 7 bases and at J to 1 base, leaving 4 bases not matched to a gene. The CDR3 covers 15 residues. CDR3 amino acids: CASNLLAGNTGELFF. CDR3 in DNA: TGTGCCAGTAACCTACTAGCGGGGAACACCGGGGAGCTGTTTTTT.

The chain uses TRBV5-1 and TRBJ2-2, with a weak D call TRBD2 (7 bases). This CDR3 region has 15 residues. Germline-derived CDR1 and CDR2 are SGHRS and YFSETQ. Trimming pared 4 bases from V and 4 bases from J, leaving 14 bases between. For the CDR3, the DNA is TGCGCCAGCAGCCCACTAGGGGGGGCCACCGGGGAGCTGTTTTTT. Encoded protein: CASSPLGGATGELFF.

This clone was observed once. V and J are TRBV7-9 and TRBJ2-3; tentatively, D is TRBD1 (5 bases). Germline V gene data show CDR1 as SEHNR and CDR2 as FQNEAQ (reference sequence). The germline V and J ends were trimmed by 5 bases and 4 bases, with 10 bases remaining between them. The CDR3 is 13 residues long. The CDR3 DNA sequence: TGTGCCAGCAGCAAGAAGGGGCCAGATACGCAGTATTTT. This gives the protein CASSKKGPDTQYF.

The genes are TRBV5-1 and TRBJ2-5; D is unresolved. CDR1 and CDR2 from the germline V gene are SGHRS and YFSETQ. The CDR3 loop spans 11 amino acids. Trimming took 2 bases from V and 5 from J, leaving 4 bases between them. This CDR3 is CASSFGETQYF. In DNA, the CDR3 is TGCGCCAGCAGCTTCGGGGAGACCCAGTACTTC.

As for this clone: The junction does not match germline at one end; this may be a read error. The chain has TRBV11-2 and TRBJ1-2; 7 nucleotides match TRBD1. CDR1 is SGHAT, CDR2 FQNNGV, per germline. The CDR3 is made up of 15 amino acids. CDR3 bases: TGTGCCAGCAGCTCCCACAGGGGATATAACCATGGCTACACCTTC. Amino acid sequence: CASSSHRGYNHGYTF. The full variable domain, its missing parts supplied by reference TRBV11-2 and TRBJ1-2, is EAGVAQSPRYKIIEKRQSVAFWCNPISGHATLYWYQQILGQGPKLLIQFQNNGVVDDSQLPKDRFSAERLKGVDSTLKIQPAKLEDSAVYLCASSSHRGYNHGYTFGSGTRLTVV.

This clone has just one count. The V and J genes are TRBV7-9 and TRBJ2-7, with 8 bases lining up with TRBD1. The CDR3 extends over 19 amino acids. In germline, CDR1 is SEHNR, CDR2 FQNEAQ (reference sequence). V lost 0 bases to trimming and J lost 0 bases; unmatched junction nucleotides: 13. CDR3 nucleotide sequence: TGTGCCAGCAGCTTAGCGCGACAGGGGAGTTCTGCGGGCTCCTACGAGCAGTACTTC. The encoded protein is CASSLARQGSSAGSYEQYF. Together with reference TRBV7-9 and TRBJ2-7, the CDR3 gives the full variable domain: DTGVSQNPRHKITKRGQNVTFRCDPISEHNRLYWYRQTLGQGPEFLTYFQNEAQLEKSRLLSDRFSAERPKGSFSTLEIQRTEQGDSAMYLCASSLARQGSSAGSYEQYFGPGTRLTVT.

The V gene is TRBV5-6, the J gene TRBJ2-1; the D gene is possibly TRBD2 (5 bases). Germline V lookup: CDR1 SGHDT, CDR2 YYEEEE. The CDR3 runs 13 residues. Trimming took off 10 bases at V and 4 bases at J, with 15 bases between the two ends. The CDR3 nucleotides read TGTGCCCACGACAAGGAGGATTACAATGAGCAGTTCTTC. It encodes CAHDKEDYNEQFF.

The gene calls are TRBV27 and TRBJ2-3, with TRBD1 as a possible D gene (6 bases). CDR3 length: 15 residues. V lost 5 bases and J 4 bases, leaving 16 bases between the germline ends. CDR1 MNHEY and CDR2 SMNVEV come from the germline V gene (reference sequence). The CDR3 loop reads CASSGTGSGADTQYF. The CDR3 DNA is TGTGCCAGCAGTGGCACAGGGTCTGGCGCAGATACGCAGTATTTT.

The J gene is TRBJ1-2, the V gene TRBV7-2; 7 positions match TRBD1. The CDR3 totals 16 residues. V was pared by 7 bases and J by 1 base, with 12 bases of the junction left unmatched. Germline CDR1 SGHTA, CDR2 FQGNSA. The CDR3, as DNA: TGTGCCAGCACCCGCCCCGACAGGGCGGTTAACTATGGCTACACCTTC. As protein: CASTRPDRAVNYGYTF.

V is TRBV5-4 and J is TRBJ2-5; TRBD2 matches 10 bases. The CDR3 spans 16 residues. V lost 5 bases and J lost 6; bases outside the gene matches: 13. Germline loops: CDR1 SGHNT, CDR2 YYREEE (reference sequence). Here the CDR3 DNA reads TGTGCCAGCAGTTCCCTACTAGCGGGAACAAAAAAGACCCAGTACTTC. This encodes CASSSLLAGTKKTQYF. Full variable domain (missing parts from reference TRBV5-4 and TRBJ2-5): ETGVTQSPTHLIKTRGQQVTLRCSSQSGHNTVSWYQQALGQGPQFIFQYYREEENGRGNFPPRFSGLQFPNYSSELNVNALELDDSALYLCASSSLLAGTKKTQYFGPGTRLLVL.

The chain couples TRBV7-9 to TRBJ2-3; D gene unclear. Germline-derived CDR1 and CDR2 are SEHNR and FQNEAQ (reference sequence). Deletions cut 5 bases from V and 2 bases from J, with 5 bases between. The length of the CDR3 is 12 residues. CDR3 protein: CASSLATDTQYF. In nucleotides, the CDR3 is TGTGCCAGCAGCCTGGCCACAGATACGCAGTATTTT.

The J gene is TRBJ1-1, the V gene TRBV19, with no clear D. This CDR3 region has 13 residues. Germline V gives CDR1 LNHDA, CDR2 SQIVND (reference sequence). Trimming cost V 7 bases and J 0 bases, with 9 bases left between them. CDR3 in amino acids: CASTSNLNTEAFF. DNA of the CDR3: TGTGCCAGTACCAGTAACCTGAACACTGAAGCTTTCTTT.

The chain has TRBV5-1 and TRBJ2-2; the match to TRBD2 covers 10 bases. Looked up from germline, CDR1 is SGHRS and CDR2 is YFSETQ. V trimming: 2 bases; J trimming: 6 bases; junction bases outside the gene matches: 4. The CDR3 covers 15 residues. CDR3 amino acids: CASSFSLAGAGELFF. CDR3 sequence (DNA): TGCGCCAGCAGCTTTAGCCTAGCGGGAGCCGGGGAGCTGTTTTTT.

The V call is TRBV2, the J call TRBJ2-7; D possibly corresponds to TRBD1 (5 bases). CDR3 length: 11 residues. CDR1 SNHLY and CDR2 FYNNEI come from the germline V gene. Trimming took off 8 bases at V and 2 bases at J, with 7 bases between the two ends. DNA of the CDR3: TGTGCCAGCGACAGAGCCTACGAGCAGTACTTC. Its translation is CASDRAYEQYF.

The chain links TRBV19 to TRBJ1-3; TRBD1 matches at 9 bases. V lost 7 bases, J lost 0 bases, and 4 bases stayed unmatched. The CDR3 covers 15 residues. Germline-derived CDR1 and CDR2 are LNHDA and SQIVND (reference sequence). The CDR3 DNA is TGTGCCAGTAACACAGGGGGCAGCTCTGGAAACACCATATATTTT. As protein: CASNTGGSSGNTIYF.

The CDR3 here is CASSISSLDYNEQFF. CDR3 in DNA: TGTGCCAGTAGTATATCTAGCCTAGACTACAATGAGCAGTTCTTC. This chain connects TRBV19 to TRBJ2-1, with D possibly being TRBD2 (5 bases). Germline V CDR1 and CDR2: LNHDA, SQIVND (reference sequence). The CDR3 consists of 15 residues. Trimming cost V 2 bases and J 3 bases, with 11 bases left between them. The entire variable domain, with the rest obtained from reference TRBV19 and TRBJ2-1, is as follows: DGGITQSPKYLFRKEGQNVTLSCEQNLNHDAMYWYRQDPGQGLRLIYYSQIVNDFQKGDIAEGYSVSREKKESFPLTVTSAQKNPTAFYLCASSISSLDYNEQFFGPGTRLTVL.

The chain links TRBV18 to TRBJ2-7, with 8 nucleotides matching TRBD2. The CDR3 spans 13 residues. V dropped 8 bases and J dropped 2; count of bases not matched to a gene: 5. The V gene's germline CDR1 is KGHSH and CDR2 LQKENI. The CDR3, as DNA: TGTGCCAGCCGCGGCGGGGGGCCCTACGAGCAGTACTTC. Protein product: CASRGGGPYEQYF.

This clone was recorded once. This chain links TRBV6-9 with TRBJ2-3; a weak D match, TRBD2 (5 bases). V was pared by 6 bases and J by 1 base, with 8 bases between. The germline gives CDR1 MNHGY, CDR2 SVAAGI. This CDR3 region has 13 residues. The chain's CDR3 is CASSIGGTDTQYF. The CDR3 bases are TGTGCCAGCAGCATCGGGGGCACAGATACGCAGTATTTT.

The chain is built from TRBV2 and TRBJ1-1, with a weak D call TRBD1 (5 bases). Germline V lookup: CDR1 SNHLY, CDR2 FYNNEI. V lost 4 bases, J lost 3 bases, and 24 bases lay in between. This CDR3 spans 18 amino acids. CDR3 coding DNA: TGTGCCAGCAGTGTTCCAGGGACGAGAGGGGAGGCGGACACTGAAGCTTTCTTT. It specifies CASSVPGTRGEADTEAFF. The variable domain in full, with the rest retrieved from reference TRBV2 and TRBJ1-1, is EPEVTQTPSHQVTQMGQEVILRCVPISNHLYFYWYRQILGQKVEFLVSFYNNEISEKSEIFDDQFSVERPDGSNFTLKIRSTKLEDSAMYFCASSVPGTRGEADTEAFFGQGTRLTVV.

The chain employs TRBV10-1 and TRBJ1-5; the match to TRBD1 covers 8 bases. This CDR3 comprises 16 residues. V lost 3 bases, J lost 10 bases, and 14 bases stayed unmatched. Per germline, CDR1 WNHNN and CDR2 SYGVQD (reference sequence). The CDR3 spells CASSDLAGGVRKPQHF. CDR3 sequence (DNA): TGCGCCAGCAGTGACTTGGCAGGGGGCGTGCGGAAACCCCAGCATTTT.

The chain is built from TRBV7-2 and TRBJ2-7; 11 bases line up with TRBD2. The germline gives CDR1 SGHTA, CDR2 FQGNSA. The CDR3 is made up of 13 amino acids. Unmatched junction bases numbered 3, after V lost 6 bases and J lost 5 bases. The CDR3, as DNA: TGTGCCAGCAGACTAGCGGGAGTAAACGAGCAGTACTTC. Translating gives CASRLAGVNEQYF.

The genes are TRBV14 and TRBJ1-4; 7 bases agree with TRBD1. The CDR3 is 16 residues long. J gave up 3 bases and V 1 base, and 5 bases lay outside the gene matches. Germline V CDR1 and CDR2: SGHDN, FVKESK. CDR3: CASSQVLRGANEKLFF. The CDR3 bases are TGTGCCAGCAGCCAAGTACTCAGGGGGGCTAATGAAAAACTGTTTTTT.